This passage covers 15 T cell receptor beta chains from one sample sequenced in a study of T cell repertoires in cytomegalovirus infection. Each CDR3 protein gets one entry after TCRdb re-called the reads with MiXCR. Here the sample spans hundreds of thousands of distinct CDR3 sequences, 35% being singletons. The specimen sequenced was PBMCs. All receptors come from a human donor in good health (CMV status not recorded). Some clones in this sample may be carry-over from other donors' samples.

This clonotype was counted many times. The chain joins TRBV12-3 or TRBV12-4 to TRBJ1-5; no firm D call. With 1 base removed from V and 9 bases from J, the gap between germline ends came to 19 bases. The CDR3 runs 16 residues. CDR3: CASSLGERWALPPQHF. Written as DNA, the CDR3 is TGTGCCAGCAGTTTAGGGGAACGGTGGGCCCTGCCGCCCCAGCATTTT.

The sample holds a few counts of this clonotype. V is TRBV28 and J is TRBJ1-1, with D unresolved. This CDR3 region has 13 residues. The germline V gene has CDR1 MDHEN and CDR2 SYDVKM. V was cut by 5 bases and J by 7 bases, with 14 bases left in between. The CDR3 nucleotides read TGTGCCAGCAGTCCCCCCAGTACAAATGAAGCTTTCTTT. Translating gives CASSPPSTNEAFF.

The chain employs TRBV4-1 and TRBJ1-6, with 7 bases fitting TRBD1. The CDR3 covers 18 residues. With 0 bases clipped from V and 3 bases from J, the junction kept 8 bases outside the gene matches. The germline CDR1 and CDR2 sequences are MGHRA and YSYEKL. The DNA for the CDR3 is TGCGCCAGCAGCCAAGATGCAGGACAGGAGGGCTATAATTCACCCCTCCACTTT. Translating gives CASSQDAGQEGYNSPLHF.

This clonotype was found many times. V and J are TRBV7-2 and TRBJ2-3; the D is unclear. Trimming cost V 1 base and J 13 bases, with 21 bases left between them. The CDR3 is 15 residues long. The germline V gene has CDR1 SGHTA and CDR2 FQGNSA. The CDR3: CASSLGLAPKGWKYF. In DNA form, the CDR3 reads TGTGCCAGCAGCTTAGGACTCGCGCCGAAAGGGTGGAAGTATTTT.

This clonotype was seen a few times. The DNA for the CDR3 is TGTGCAACCAAAGGGGACAGGGGGCTGTACACTGAAGCTTTCTTT. Its translation is CATKGDRGLYTEAFF. This chain links TRBV6-5 with TRBJ1-1, with TRBD1 identical over 12 bases. The CDR3 extends over 15 amino acids. The germline CDR1 and CDR2 sequences are MNHEY and SVGAGI.

The chain links TRBV6-1 to TRBJ2-2, with D perhaps matching TRBD1 (6 bases). The CDR3 length is 13 residues. Germline V gene data show CDR1 as MNHNS and CDR2 as SASEGT. V shed 10 bases and J shed 7 bases, with 16 bases lying between them. The CDR3 nucleotides read TGTGCCACCCGACAGGAGTTCGTCGGGGAGCTGTTTTTT. This translates into CATRQEFVGELFF.

This clonotype was recorded many times. This chain links TRBV7-9 with TRBJ1-1; 7 bases match TRBD1. The CDR3 totals 18 residues. V was pared by 5 bases and J by 6 bases, with 21 bases of the junction left unmatched. In germline, CDR1 is SEHNR, CDR2 FQNEAQ (reference sequence). The CDR3 loop is CASSPRQGRSEEWAEAFF. The CDR3 nucleotides are TGTGCCAGCAGCCCTCGACAGGGACGGAGTGAGGAGTGGGCTGAAGCTTTCTTT.

This clonotype has just a few counts. This chain uses TRBV24-1 with TRBJ2-2; 11 nucleotides match TRBD1. Trimming removed 0 bases from V and 0 bases from J; junction bases left unmatched: 14. The CDR3 length is 22 residues. Looked up from germline, CDR1 is KGHDR and CDR2 is SFDVKD. This CDR3 reads CATSDLQGGRDRGRTNTGELFF. The CDR3 bases are TGTGCCACCAGTGATTTGCAAGGGGGCCGGGACAGGGGGAGAACGAACACCGGGGAGCTGTTTTTT.

This sequence joins TRBV9 and TRBJ2-2; TRBD2 matches at 11 bases. The ends lost 4 bases at V and 5 bases at J; junction bases unmatched: 7. There are 16 residues in the CDR3. In germline, CDR1 is SGDLS, CDR2 YYNGEE. The CDR3 sequence: CASSLGLAEGTGELFF. CDR3 bases: TGTGCCAGCAGCCTGGGACTAGCGGAGGGGACCGGGGAGCTGTTTTTT.

There are a few counts of this clonotype. This chain links TRBV7-9 with TRBJ1-4, with TRBD1 identical over 9 bases. Germline loops: CDR1 SEHNR, CDR2 FQNEAQ (reference sequence). V dropped 2 bases and J dropped 8; count of bases not matched to a gene: 6. The CDR3 contains 15 residues. In DNA, the CDR3 is TGTGCCAGCAGCTTACCCCTGGGACAGGGCGAAAAACTGTTTTTT. It specifies CASSLPLGQGEKLFF.

Points on this clonotype: This may be a read error: a much more frequent sequence differs by one nucleotide. The CDR3 does not end in the conserved phenylalanine or tryptophan, so this is likely a read error. The chain joins TRBV7-2 to TRBJ2-7; 10 nucleotides align to TRBD2. The CDR3 loop spans 15 amino acids. With 5 bases clipped from V and 4 bases from J, the junction kept 8 bases outside the gene matches. Germline V gives CDR1 SGHTA, CDR2 FQGNSA. CDR3 nucleotide sequence: TGTGCCAGCAGCCCTAGCGGGAGTGGGGCTTACGAGCAGTACTTA. This codes for CASSPSGSGAYEQYL.

Remarks on this clonotype: The CDR3 does not close with the conserved phenylalanine or tryptophan, likely indicating a read error. This sequence joins TRBV6-5 and TRBJ2-7; 8 nucleotides agree with TRBD2. This CDR3 spans 15 amino acids. Germline V gives CDR1 MNHEY, CDR2 SVGAGI. The V gene end was trimmed by 4 bases and the J gene end by 3 bases; junction bases not matched to a gene: 8. CDR3 nucleotide sequence: TGTGCCAGCAGTTCCCGGGGGGGGATTTTCTACGAGCAGTACTTA. Encoded protein: CASSSRGGIFYEQYL.

This clonotype was found a few times. The chain is built from TRBV7-3 and TRBJ1-1; D is possibly TRBD1 (5 bases). The CDR3 spans 14 residues. Germline lookup yields CDR1 SGHTA and CDR2 FQGTGA. The V gene lost 5 bases and the J gene lost 4 bases, with 14 bases spanning the gap. The CDR3 DNA reads as TGTGCCAGCAGCCCGACTGTTGGGACCACTGAAGCTTTCTTT. It translates to CASSPTVGTTEAFF. Combining the CDR3 with reference TRBV7-3 and TRBJ1-1 gives the whole variable domain GAGVSQTPSNKVTEKGKYVELRCDPISGHTALYWYRQSLGQGPEFLIYFQGTGAADDSGLPNDRFFAVRPEGSVSTLKIQRTERGDSAVYLCASSPTVGTTEAFFGQGTRLTVV.

The chain has TRBV20-1 and TRBJ1-2, with D uncertain. Germline V CDR1 and CDR2: DFQATT, SNEGSKA (reference sequence). The CDR3 is made up of 14 amino acids. The ends were cut back, 1 base at V and 1 base at J, with 10 bases in the middle. CDR3 region: CSARVQPLNYGYTF. The CDR3 bases are TGCAGTGCTAGAGTACAGCCTCTTAACTATGGCTACACCTTC.

The chain has TRBV12-3 or TRBV12-4 and TRBJ2-1; D not certain. V was trimmed by 4 bases and J by 9 bases, leaving 7 bases between them. There are 11 residues in the CDR3. The CDR3 loop reads CASSYGREQFF. In DNA, the CDR3 is TGTGCCAGCAGTTACGGGCGTGAGCAGTTCTTC.